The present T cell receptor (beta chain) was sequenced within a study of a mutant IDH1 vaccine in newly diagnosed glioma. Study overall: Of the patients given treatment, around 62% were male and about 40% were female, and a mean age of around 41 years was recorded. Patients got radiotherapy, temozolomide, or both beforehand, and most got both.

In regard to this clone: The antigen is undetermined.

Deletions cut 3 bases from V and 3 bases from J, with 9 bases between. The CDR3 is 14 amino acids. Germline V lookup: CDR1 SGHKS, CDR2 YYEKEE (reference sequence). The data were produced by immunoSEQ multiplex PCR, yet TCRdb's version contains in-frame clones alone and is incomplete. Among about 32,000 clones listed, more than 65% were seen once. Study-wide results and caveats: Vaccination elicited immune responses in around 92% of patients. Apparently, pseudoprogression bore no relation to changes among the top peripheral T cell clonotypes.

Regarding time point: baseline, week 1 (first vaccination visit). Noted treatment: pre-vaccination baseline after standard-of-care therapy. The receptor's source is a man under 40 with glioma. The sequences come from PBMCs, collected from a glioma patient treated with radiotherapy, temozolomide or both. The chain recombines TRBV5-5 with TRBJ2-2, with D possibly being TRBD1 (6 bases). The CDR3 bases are TGTGCCAGCAGCTGGGACAAAGACACCGGGGAGCTGTTTTTT. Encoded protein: CASSWDKDTGELFF.